The TCR beta chain under discussion was sequenced for a study of identical twins. TCRdb reprocessed the 5' RACE reads with MiXCR, giving one entry per CDR3 protein. The table records about 470,000 distinct CDR3 sequences, approximately 25% of them present only once. This clonotype was seen a few times. The CDR3 extends over 14 amino acids. The V and J ends lost 6 bases and 1 base respectively, with 12 bases between them. This same sample was also part of a study on T cells expressing NK-cell markers. From that paper: Cells sorted as CD3+CD56+NKG2C+, CD3+CD56+NKG2C- and CD3+CD56-NKG2C+ T cells supplied the TCR beta repertoires.

The sample taken for sequencing was CD4+ T cells sorted from blood. The TCR originated in a woman between 18 and 29 years old in good health. The genes are TRBV12-3 or TRBV12-4 and TRBJ1-1; no firm D call. The CDR3 sequence: CASSHTAGNTEAFF. Here the CDR3 DNA reads TGTGCCAGCAGCCATACCGCGGGGAACACTGAAGCTTTCTTT.